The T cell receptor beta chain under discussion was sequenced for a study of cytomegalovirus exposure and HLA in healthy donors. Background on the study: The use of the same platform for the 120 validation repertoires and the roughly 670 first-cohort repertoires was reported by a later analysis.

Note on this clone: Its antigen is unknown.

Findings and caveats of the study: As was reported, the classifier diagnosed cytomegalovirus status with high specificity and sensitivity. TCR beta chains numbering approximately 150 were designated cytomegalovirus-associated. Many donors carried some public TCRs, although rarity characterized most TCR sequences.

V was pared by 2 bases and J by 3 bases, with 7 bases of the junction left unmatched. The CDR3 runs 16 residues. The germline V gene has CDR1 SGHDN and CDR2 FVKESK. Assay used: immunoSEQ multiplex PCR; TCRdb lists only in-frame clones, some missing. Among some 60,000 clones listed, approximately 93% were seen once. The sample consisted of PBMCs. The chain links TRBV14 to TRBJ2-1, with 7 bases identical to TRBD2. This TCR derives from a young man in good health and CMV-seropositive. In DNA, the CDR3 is TGTGCCAGCAGCCAATCCGGCAGGGACTACTACAATGAGCAGTTCTTC. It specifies CASSQSGRDYYNEQFF.